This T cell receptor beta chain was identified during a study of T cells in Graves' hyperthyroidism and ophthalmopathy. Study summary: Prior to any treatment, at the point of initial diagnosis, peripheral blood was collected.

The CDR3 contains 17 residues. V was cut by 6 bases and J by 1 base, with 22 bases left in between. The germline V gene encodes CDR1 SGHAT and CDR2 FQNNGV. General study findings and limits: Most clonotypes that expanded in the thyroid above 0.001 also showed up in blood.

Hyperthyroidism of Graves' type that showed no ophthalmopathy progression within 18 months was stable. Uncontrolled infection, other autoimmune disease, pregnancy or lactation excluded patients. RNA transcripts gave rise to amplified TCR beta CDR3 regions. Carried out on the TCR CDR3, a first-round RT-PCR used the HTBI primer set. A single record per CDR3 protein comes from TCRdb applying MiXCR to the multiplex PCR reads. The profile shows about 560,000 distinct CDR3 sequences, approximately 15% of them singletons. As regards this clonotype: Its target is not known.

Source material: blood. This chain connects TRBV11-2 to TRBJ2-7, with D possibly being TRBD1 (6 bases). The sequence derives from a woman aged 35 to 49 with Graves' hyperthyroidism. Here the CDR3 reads CASSHPVLGALSYEQYF. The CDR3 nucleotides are TGTGCCAGCAGTCACCCTGTCTTGGGGGCACTTTCCTACGAGCAGTACTTC.